This T cell receptor (beta chain) emerged from a study of graft-versus-host responses after intestinal transplantation. Study-level points and caveats: Recipient marrow held GvH clones, some first seen in ileum or blood. Peak circulating GvH clone levels tracked with early post-transplant HvG declines. Graft-versus-host to host-versus-graft clonal ratios in allografts were high in patients with graft-donor T cell macrochimerism.

Turning to this clone: Antigen specificity is unknown.

Germline loops: CDR1 MNHNY, CDR2 SVGAGI (reference sequence). V shed 5 bases and J 7 bases; nucleotides not matched to a gene: 9. This CDR3 region has 14 residues. Profiling relied on immunoSEQ multiplex PCR, and the TCRdb table lists in-frame clones only, not all of them. Of around 20,000 clones in the sample, almost 95% are singletons; the top ten hold 43%. Sequencing was performed on PBMCs, taken about 37 weeks after intestinal transplant. The TCR comes from a human patient who received an intestinal transplant, so some T cells may come from the graft donor. This rearrangement joins TRBV6-6 to TRBJ2-5; 8 nucleotides match TRBD1. In nucleotides, the CDR3 is TGTGCCAGCAGTGATACCGGACAGGGAGGGACCCAGTACTTC. Translating it yields CASSDTGQGGTQYF.